This is a list of T cell receptor beta chains from one sample in a study of control samples from healthy donors and cancer patients. TCRdb keeps only in-frame clones here, not all; method: immunoSEQ multiplex PCR. Of some 120,000 clones listed, around 90% are singletons. Sequencing was done on a sample of blood. These receptors were taken from a man aged 50 to 59 in good health. Both conserved end residues are part of each CDR3. D genes are given only for firm matches. Only some rows state a clone size, as once, few, many or a class for expanded clones.

clone_size | cdr3_length | j_call | v_call | d_call | cdr3_aa | cdr3_nt
. | 9 | TRBJ2-7 | TRBV2 | . | CASGREQYF | TGTGCCAGCGGGCGGGAGCAGTACTTC
. | 13 | TRBJ1-1 | TRBV7-8 | TRBD1 | CASSFRQGSEAFF | TGTGCCAGCAGCTTTAGACAGGGCTCTGAAGCTTTCTTT
. | 15 | TRBJ2-7 | TRBV7-8 | TRBD1 | CASSLGGRGSVEQYF | TGTGCCAGCAGCTTAGGGGGCAGGGGGTCGGTCGAGCAGTACTTC
. | 14 | TRBJ1-6 | TRBV27 | . | CASRWGRERSPLHF | TGTGCCAGCAGATGGGGCAGGGAACGGTCACCCCTCCACTTT
. | 15 | TRBJ1-1 | TRBV18 | . | CASSPEGAVNTEAFF | TGTGCCAGCTCACCAGAAGGGGCGGTGAACACTGAAGCTTTCTTT
few | 12 | TRBJ2-7 | TRBV7-9 | . | CASSLDGRLQYF | TGTGCCAGCAGCTTAGATGGGAGGCTGCAGTACTTC
. | 14 | TRBJ2-2 | TRBV2 | . | CASFGTANTGELFF | TGTGCCAGCTTCGGGACGGCCAACACCGGGGAGCTGTTTTTT
few | 13 | TRBJ1-2 | TRBV6-5 | . | CASRNDGYYGYTF | TGTGCCAGCAGGAACGACGGCTACTATGGCTACACCTTC
. | 13 | TRBJ1-3 | TRBV12-3/TRBV12-4 | . | CASTLESGNTIYF | TGTGCCAGCACCCTAGAATCTGGAAACACCATATATTTT
. | 13 | TRBJ1-4 | TRBV27 | TRBD1 | CASWTGQDEKLFF | TGTGCCAGTTGGACAGGCCAGGATGAAAAACTGTTTTTT
once | 11 | TRBJ2-7 | TRBV2 | . | CASNQGSEQYF | TGTGCCAGCAACCAGGGTAGCGAGCAGTACTTC
. | 14 | TRBJ1-4 | TRBV6-1 | TRBD1 | CASSEGQGSEKLFF | TGTGCCAGCAGTGAGGGACAGGGAAGTGAAAAACTGTTTTTT
once | 15 | TRBJ1-6 | TRBV7-2 | TRBD1 | CASSLEGAYNSPLHF | TGTGCCAGCAGCCTCGAGGGGGCTTATAATTCACCCCTCCACTTT
few | 15 | TRBJ2-1 | TRBV11-2 | TRBD2 | CASTIGLAGGNEQFF | TGTGCCAGCACCATCGGACTAGCGGGGGGAAATGAGCAGTTCTTC
. | 13 | TRBJ1-6 | TRBV11-2 | . | CASSLDPNSPLHF | TGTGCCAGCAGCTTAGACCCTAATTCACCCCTCCACTTT
. | 15 | TRBJ1-5 | TRBV2 | TRBD1 | CASSETQGISQPQHF | TGTGCCAGCAGTGAAACACAGGGGATTAGTCAGCCCCAGCATTTT
. | 14 | TRBJ2-7 | TRBV5-6 | . | CASSLDPLKDEQYF | TGTGCCAGCAGCCTGGACCCACTGAAGGACGAGCAGTACTTC
few | 16 | TRBJ2-3 | TRBV21-1 | . | CASSNARRLLTDTQYF | TGTGCCAGCAGCAACGCCAGGCGACTACTCACAGATACGCAGTATTTT
. | 14 | TRBJ1-2 | TRBV4-1 | . | CASSRETGNYGYTF | TGCGCCAGCAGCCGAGAAACAGGGAACTATGGCTACACCTTC
few | 16 | TRBJ1-2 | TRBV2 | . | CASRWDGHSAEDGYTF | TGTGCCAGTCGTTGGGACGGACACTCAGCCGAGGATGGCTACACCTTC